This T cell receptor beta chain was captured by sequencing in a study of regulatory T cells in long-lasting Graves disease. Time point given: newly diagnosed GD, antithyroid drugs for less than 3 months. PBMC RNA served as the TCR library source. Broader study findings: The small sample size may have reduced accuracy.

This clonotype was recorded at least ten times. Its antigen is not identified. Germline CDR1 SGHNT, CDR2 YENEEA. V shed 5 bases and J shed 8 bases, with 10 bases lying between them. The CDR3 runs 12 residues. Building the TCR beta libraries relied on iRepertoire HTBI primers, and CDR3 regions underwent Arm-PCR. TCRdb called the multiplex PCR reads again in MiXCR, with one record for every CDR3 protein. The sample records hundreds of thousands of distinct CDR3 sequences, approximately 16% being singletons. The data were also submitted as part of a second study, on T cells in Graves' hyperthyroidism and ophthalmopathy. That paper adds: RT-PCR in the first round (using the HTBI primer set) targeted the TCR CDR3.

The J gene is TRBJ1-3, the V gene TRBV11-3; the D gene is possibly TRBD1 (6 bases). This specimen consisted of peripheral blood mononuclear cells (PBMCs), obtained at new diagnosis, from a patient treated with antithyroid drugs. This clonotype was obtained from a man aged 40-49 years with Graves disease. The CDR3 reads CASSVDRDTIYF. Here the CDR3 DNA reads TGTGCCAGCAGCGTGGACAGAGACACCATATATTTT. The full variable domain, rest sourced from reference TRBV11-3 and TRBJ1-3, is EAGVVQSPRYKIIEKKQPVAFWCNPISGHNTLYWYLQNLGQGPELLIRYENEEAVDDSQLPKDRFSAERLKGVDSTLKIQPAELGDSAVYLCASSVDRDTIYFGEGSWLTVV.